The 20 T cell receptor beta chains below were found in one sample sequenced in a study of T cells after yellow fever vaccination. A single record per CDR3 protein comes from TCRdb applying MiXCR to the 5' RACE reads. This table has fewer than 20,000 distinct CDR3 sequences, about 4% appearing once. Sequences were derived from PBMCs, either bulk or a sorted T-cell subset (CD4+, CD8+, memory, or dextramer-sorted; not recorded which), sampled 15 days after the yellow fever booster vaccination. The source is a man aged 25-40 years who received the YFV17D yellow fever vaccine.

Within the sample, this clonotype is medium-sized (0.01 to 0.1%). J is TRBJ2-5 and V is TRBV18; unclear D gene. V lost 2 bases and J 3 bases, leaving 4 bases between the germline ends. The CDR3 runs 12 residues. Germline V CDR1 and CDR2: KGHSH, LQKENI. The CDR3 protein is CASSPIEETQYF. Here the CDR3 DNA reads TGTGCCAGCTCACCAATAGAAGAGACCCAGTACTTC.

In its sample, this clonotype was seen many times. This rearrangement joins TRBV20-1 to TRBJ2-2; 8 bases line up with TRBD2. Germline V gene data show CDR1 as DFQATT and CDR2 as SNEGSKA (reference sequence). This CDR3 comprises 15 residues. After removal of 2 bases from V and 0 bases from J, the junction contained 2 bases not matched to a gene. The chain's CDR3 is CSARKAGANTGELFF. The CDR3 region has the DNA TGCAGTGCTAGAAAAGCGGGAGCGAACACCGGGGAGCTGTTTTTT.

There are many counts of this clonotype. This chain uses TRBV12-3 or TRBV12-4 with TRBJ1-5; 9 bases agree with TRBD1. This CDR3 comprises 13 residues. J lost 6 bases, V lost 8 bases, and 5 bases had no gene match. In DNA, the CDR3 is TGTGCCAGCGAACAGGGGGCGGGTCAGCCCCAGCATTTT. It translates to CASEQGAGQPQHF.

There are many counts of this clonotype. The V call is TRBV15, the J call TRBJ1-1; no definite D call. The CDR3 runs 14 residues. The V and J ends lost 4 bases and 3 bases respectively, with 12 bases between them. Germline lookup yields CDR1 LNHNV and CDR2 YYDKDF (reference sequence). The CDR3 reads CATSKRVEDTEAFF. In DNA form, the CDR3 reads TGTGCCACCAGCAAGCGGGTGGAGGACACTGAAGCTTTCTTT.

This clonotype was observed a few times. The CDR3 nucleotides are TGCAGTGCTAGACCGCCCTCAGCTCCTAGCACAGATACGCAGTATTTT. Encoded protein: CSARPPSAPSTDTQYF. This chain uses TRBV20-1 with TRBJ2-3, with unresolved D. From germline, CDR1 is DFQATT and CDR2 SNEGSKA (reference sequence). V was pared by 2 bases and J by 0 bases, with 15 bases between. This CDR3 contains 16 residues.

The chain uses TRBV6-1 and TRBJ1-5; the D gene is possibly TRBD1 (5 bases). CDR1 is MNHNS, CDR2 SASEGT, per germline. Trimming pared 5 bases from V and 7 bases from J, leaving 21 bases between. CDR3 length: 16 amino acids. The chain's CDR3 is CASSPSGLRGYQPQHF. The CDR3 DNA reads as TGTGCCAGCAGTCCTTCCGGGTTGAGGGGCTACCAGCCCCAGCATTTT.

At least ten counts were recorded for this clonotype. The V call is TRBV11-3, the J call TRBJ2-7; tentative D call: TRBD2 (6 bases). V was clipped by 5 bases and J by 7 bases, with 24 bases between them. CDR3 length equals 16 residues. Germline CDR1 SGHNT, CDR2 YENEEA. For the CDR3, the DNA is TGTGCCAGCAGCCCTCTCTCCGGGAGACCTGCTGGAGAGCAGTACTTC. Amino acid sequence: CASSPLSGRPAGEQYF.

This clonotype qualifies as medium-sized. V and J are TRBV5-1 and TRBJ2-4, with D possibly matching TRBD2 (5 bases). V was trimmed by 0 bases and J by 7 bases, leaving 17 bases between them. The CDR3 has 16 amino acids. Per germline, CDR1 SGHRS and CDR2 YFSETQ. CDR3 DNA: TGCGCCAGCAGCTTGGGAGGGAAGGTGGTAGCCAACATTCAGTACTTC. Its translation: CASSLGGKVVANIQYF.

In its sample, this clonotype was seen many times. The chain couples TRBV4-2 to TRBJ2-7; D unresolved. Trimming cost V 0 bases and J 2 bases, with 5 bases left between them. Germline V gives CDR1 LGHNA, CDR2 YNFKEQ. This CDR3 is built from 13 residues. The CDR3 is CASSQDGPYEQYF. CDR3 nucleotides: TGTGCCAGCAGCCAAGATGGACCCTACGAGCAGTACTTC.

Ten or more counts support this clonotype. This is likely a read error, given that the CDR3 carries no conserved phenylalanine or tryptophan at its end. Because the CDR3's place on the DNA is in doubt, the DNA is left out and the CDR3 is given as listed by TCRdb. The chain is built from TRBV10-3 and TRBJ2-7; TRBD1 is the table's D call and was not checked against the DNA. The CDR3 has 8 residues if both end residues are counted. Germline V gene data show CDR1 as ENHRY and CDR2 as SYGVKD. The CDR3 here is CAIRGQQG.

This clonotype occurred many times. The chain couples TRBV29-1 to TRBJ1-1; 7 bases map to TRBD1. With V trimmed by 6 bases and J by 0 bases, 4 bases remained unmatched. This CDR3 has 13 residues. CDR1 and CDR2 from the germline V gene are SQVTM and ANQGSEA. CDR3 in DNA: TGCAGCGTCCCAGGGGGGATGAACACTGAAGCTTTCTTT. Translating it yields CSVPGGMNTEAFF.

There are many counts of this clonotype. J is TRBJ2-1 and V is TRBV20-1; 7 bases map to TRBD2. Looked up from germline, CDR1 is DFQATT and CDR2 is SNEGSKA (reference sequence). V trimming: 6 bases; J trimming: 4 bases; junction bases outside the gene matches: 9. The length of the CDR3 is 14 residues. The DNA for the CDR3 is TGCAGTGCAACCGCGGGAGCGGGGTACAATGAGCAGTTCTTC. Residues: CSATAGAGYNEQFF.

This clonotype was picked up many times. This rearrangement joins TRBV7-2 to TRBJ2-3; tentative D call: TRBD2 (6 bases). In germline, CDR1 is SGHTA, CDR2 FQGNSA. This CDR3 spans 15 amino acids. Trimming stripped 3 bases from V and 2 bases from J, with 12 bases between. The CDR3 nucleotides read TGTGCCAGCAGCTTCGGGACTGTGGTCACAGATACGCAGTATTTT. Its translation: CASSFGTVVTDTQYF.

This clonotype ranks as medium-sized (0.01 to 0.1%). V gene TRBV7-3 combines with J gene TRBJ2-3; no clear D gene. The CDR3 has 12 residues. Germline-derived CDR1 and CDR2 are SGHTA and FQGTGA. Trimming stripped 6 bases from V and 5 bases from J, with 9 bases between. CDR3 amino acids: CASSRVGDTQYF. CDR3 nucleotide sequence: TGTGCCAGCAGTCGAGTGGGAGATACGCAGTATTTT.

This clonotype rates as medium-sized (0.01 to 0.1%). The J gene is TRBJ2-2, the V gene TRBV20-1, with D possibly TRBD1 on 5 matching bases. CDR1 DFQATT and CDR2 SNEGSKA come from the germline V gene (reference sequence). V lost 6 bases to trimming and J lost 4 bases, with 21 bases between them. The CDR3 loop spans 16 amino acids. In DNA, the CDR3 is TGCAGTGCACCCGGTAGTGGGGCAGACGGCACCGGGGAGCTGTTTTTT. This translates into CSAPGSGADGTGELFF.

This clonotype was seen many times. This chain links TRBV7-9 with TRBJ1-4; the D gene is possibly TRBD1 (5 bases). With 3 bases removed from V and 4 bases from J, the gap between germline ends came to 9 bases. The V gene's germline CDR1 is SEHNR and CDR2 FQNEAQ (reference sequence). The CDR3 extends over 14 amino acids. CDR3 sequence (DNA): TGTGCCAGCAGCTTGGACAACAATAATGAAAAACTGTTTTTT. Residues: CASSLDNNNEKLFF.

This clonotype was seen ten or more times. The genes are TRBV7-2 and TRBJ2-2, with 8 bases identical to TRBD1. In germline, CDR1 is SGHTA, CDR2 FQGNSA. Losses at the gene ends were 1 base for V and 5 bases for J; bases not matched to a gene: 0. The CDR3 is 14 amino acids. In DNA form, the CDR3 reads TGTGCCAGCAGCTTAGGACAGGGGACCGGGGAGCTGTTTTTT. Its translation is CASSLGQGTGELFF.

This clonotype has a count of ten or more. The chain is built from TRBV7-9 and TRBJ2-1; the D is unclear. This CDR3 region has 14 residues. V lost 1 base to trimming and J lost 3 bases, with 7 bases between them. Germline V CDR1 and CDR2: SEHNR, FQNEAQ (reference sequence). CDR3 in amino acids: CASSLVEYYNEQFF. Here the CDR3 DNA reads TGTGCCAGCAGCTTAGTAGAGTACTACAATGAGCAGTTCTTC.

In this sample, this clonotype turned up a few times. This may be a read error, as it is one base from a much larger clone. The gene calls are TRBV20-1 and TRBJ1-2, with D unclear. Germline CDR1 and CDR2: DFQATT and SNEGSKA (reference sequence). The CDR3 spans 13 residues. The CDR3 loop is CCARDRHNEGYTF. The CDR3 bases are TGCTGTGCTAGAGATCGGCACAACGAGGGCTACACCTTC.

This clonotype was detected ten times or more. The chain combines TRBV20-1 with TRBJ2-1; D is undetermined. This CDR3 spans 12 amino acids. V gave up 0 bases and J gave up 9 bases, with 9 bases separating them. Germline V gives CDR1 DFQATT, CDR2 SNEGSKA (reference sequence). CDR3 region: CSARDYGPEQFF. CDR3 DNA sequence: TGCAGTGCTAGAGATTACGGACCTGAGCAGTTCTTC.